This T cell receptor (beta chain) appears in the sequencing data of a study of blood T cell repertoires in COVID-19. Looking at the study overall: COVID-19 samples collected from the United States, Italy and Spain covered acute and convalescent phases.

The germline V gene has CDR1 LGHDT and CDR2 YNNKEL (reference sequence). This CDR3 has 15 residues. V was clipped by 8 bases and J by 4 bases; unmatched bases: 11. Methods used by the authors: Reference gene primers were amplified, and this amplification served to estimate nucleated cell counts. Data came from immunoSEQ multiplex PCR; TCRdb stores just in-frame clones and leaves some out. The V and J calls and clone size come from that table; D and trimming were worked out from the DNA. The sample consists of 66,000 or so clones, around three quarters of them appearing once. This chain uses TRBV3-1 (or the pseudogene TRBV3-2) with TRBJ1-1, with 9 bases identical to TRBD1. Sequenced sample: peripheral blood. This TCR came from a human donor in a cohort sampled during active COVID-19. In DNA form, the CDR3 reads TGTGCCAGCTCGAGCCGGGACAGGGTAGGCACTGAAGCTTTCTTT. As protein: CASSSRDRVGTEAFF.